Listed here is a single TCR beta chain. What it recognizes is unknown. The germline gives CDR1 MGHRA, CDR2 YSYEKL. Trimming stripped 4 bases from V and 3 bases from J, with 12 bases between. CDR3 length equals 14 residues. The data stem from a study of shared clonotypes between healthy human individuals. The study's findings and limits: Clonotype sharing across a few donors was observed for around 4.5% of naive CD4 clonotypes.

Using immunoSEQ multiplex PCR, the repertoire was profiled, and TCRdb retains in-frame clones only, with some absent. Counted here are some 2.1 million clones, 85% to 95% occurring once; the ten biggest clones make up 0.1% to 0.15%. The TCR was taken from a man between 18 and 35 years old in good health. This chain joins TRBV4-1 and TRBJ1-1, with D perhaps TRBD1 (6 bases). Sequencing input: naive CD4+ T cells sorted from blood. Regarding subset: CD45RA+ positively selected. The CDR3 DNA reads TGCGCCAGCAGCCCAACGAAGGGGGACACTGAAGCTTTCTTT. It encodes CASSPTKGDTEAFF.